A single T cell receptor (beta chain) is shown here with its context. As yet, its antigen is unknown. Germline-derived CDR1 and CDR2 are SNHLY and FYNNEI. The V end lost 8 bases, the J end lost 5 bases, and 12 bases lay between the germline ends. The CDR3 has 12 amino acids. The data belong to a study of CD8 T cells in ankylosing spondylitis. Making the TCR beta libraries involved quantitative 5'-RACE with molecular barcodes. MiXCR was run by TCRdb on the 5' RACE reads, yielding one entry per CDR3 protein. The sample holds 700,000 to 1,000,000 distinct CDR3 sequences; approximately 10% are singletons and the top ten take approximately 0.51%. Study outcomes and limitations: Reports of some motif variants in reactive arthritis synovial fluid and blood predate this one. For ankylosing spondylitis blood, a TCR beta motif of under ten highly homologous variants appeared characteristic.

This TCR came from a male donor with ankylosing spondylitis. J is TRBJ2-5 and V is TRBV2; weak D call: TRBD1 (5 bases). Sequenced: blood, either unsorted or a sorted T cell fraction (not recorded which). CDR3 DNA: TGTGCCAGCGGCCAGGGTACGGAGACCCAGTACTTC. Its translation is CASGQGTETQYF.